The rows below give T cell receptor beta chains drawn from one sample of a study of beta chain features in type 1 diabetes. The protocol was immunoSEQ multiplex PCR, while the TCRdb copy is restricted to in-frame clones and leaves out a portion. The data contain under 850,000 clones, roughly 13% of them singletons. Source material: naive CD4+ T cells from blood. These receptor sequences come from a man between 18 and 35 years old with type 1 diabetes. Each CDR3 is given with its conserved first and last residue. The order of the fields is clone size, D gene, J gene, V gene, CDR3 DNA, CDR3 protein. The D gene is left open where the match is weak. Expanded clones are given a class, and other clones once, few, many or no size at all.

>few|TRBD2|TRBJ2-2|TRBV5-1
TGCGCCAGCAGCGGTAGCGGGGGGAACACCGGGGAGCTGTTTTTT
CASSGSGGNTGELFF
>.|.|TRBJ1-5|TRBV10-3
TGTGCCATCAGTAGCCCAGGCCAGCCCCAGCATTTT
CAISSPGQPQHF
>.|.|TRBJ2-1|TRBV4-2
TGTGCCAGCAGCCAAGAATGGGGTGACAGGTACAATGAGCAGTTCTTC
CASSQEWGDRYNEQFF
>few|.|TRBJ2-5|TRBV6-1
TGTGCCAGCAGGGGGGTGACCCAGTACTTC
CASRGVTQYF
>few|.|TRBJ1-1|TRBV5-4
TGTGCCAGCAGCTTGACAGTGAACACTGAAGCTTTCTTT
CASSLTVNTEAFF
>.|.|TRBJ1-5|TRBV19
TGTGCCAGTACCACAGGAGCGGGTCGACCTAATCAGCTCCAGCATTTT
CASTTGAGRPNQLQHF
>.|.|TRBJ1-2|TRBV29-1
TGCAGCGTCGGGGGCAGCCCCGTAGCAGGCTACACCTTC
CSVGGSPVAGYTF
>few|.|TRBJ1-1|TRBV10-3
TGTGCCATCAGTGAATGGGGGTTAGGAACTGAAGCTTTCTTT
CAISEWGLGTEAFF
>few|TRBD1|TRBJ2-6|TRBV28
TGTGCCAGCAGGGTTCCCGGGACAGGGTCTGGGGCCAACGTCCTGACTTTC
CASRVPGTGSGANVLTF
>.|TRBD1|TRBJ2-1|TRBV9
TGTGCCAGCAGCGTTCCCGGGACAGCTTACAATGAGCAGTTCTTC
CASSVPGTAYNEQFF
>.|TRBD2|TRBJ2-1|TRBV29-1
TGCAGCGGGGGGACTAAAAATGAGCAGTTCTTC
CSGGTKNEQFF
>.|TRBD2|TRBJ2-3|TRBV15
TGTGCCACGGCCGTAGCGGGGGGCCGGGGTACAGATACGCAGTATTTT
CATAVAGGRGTDTQYF
>few|.|TRBJ2-1|TRBV6-4
TGTGCCACCATTGGAGGAGGGTCCTACAATGAGCAGTTCTTC
CATIGGGSYNEQFF
>.|.|TRBJ2-7|TRBV30
TGTGCCTGGAGTATTGACGAGCAGTACTTC
CAWSIDEQYF
>.|.|TRBJ1-2|TRBV5-1
TGCGCCAGCAACCCCGGGGCCTCAGCTAACTATGGCTACACCTTC
CASNPGASANYGYTF
>few|.|TRBJ2-6|TRBV28
TGTGCCAGCAGTTCCGGGACATTTGCTGGGGCCAACGTCCTGACTTTC
CASSSGTFAGANVLTF
>.|.|TRBJ1-2|TRBV11-2
TGTGCCAGCAGCCCCTGGTTACGGGGCCCAGGGGCGACAGGTGGCTACACCTTC
CASSPWLRGPGATGGYTF
>few|.|TRBJ1-1|TRBV5-1
TGCGCCAGCAGCCTCGGGGCGGCGATGGAGGCTGAAGCTTTCTTT
CASSLGAAMEAEAFF
>few|.|TRBJ1-1|TRBV10-3
TGTGCCATCAGTGAGCCCCGGACCGGGAACGAAGCTTTCTTT
CAISEPRTGNEAFF
>.|TRBD1|TRBJ2-1|TRBV5-1
TGCGCCAGCAGCTTTGGACAGGGAGATGGAACGTACAATGAGCAGTTCTTC
CASSFGQGDGTYNEQFF
>few|.|TRBJ2-2|TRBV19
TGTGCCACCATTACAGGATCGGCGAACACCGGGGAGCTGTTTTTT
CATITGSANTGELFF
>few|.|TRBJ1-1|TRBV30
TGTGCCTGGCAGAAAACAGGTAACATGAACACTGAAGCTTTCTTT
CAWQKTGNMNTEAFF
>few|.|TRBJ2-5|TRBV6-6
TGTGCCAGCAGTTACTCCTCATATCAAGAGACCCAGTACTTC
CASSYSSYQETQYF
>.|TRBD2|TRBJ2-1|TRBV30
TGTGCCGCACAGGGACTAGCGGGGGACAATGAGCAGTTCTTC
CAAQGLAGDNEQFF
>few|.|TRBJ1-6|TRBV6-5
TGTGCCAGCAGTTATGGACAGTCGACTTCACCCCTCCACTTT
CASSYGQSTSPLHF
>few|TRBD1|TRBJ2-7|TRBV9
TGTGCCAGCAGCCTGACGACAGGGTACTACGAGCAGTACTTC
CASSLTTGYYEQYF
>few|.|TRBJ1-1|TRBV30
TGTGCCTGGAGTGCTAGAGTGAACACTGAAGCTTTCTTT
CAWSARVNTEAFF
>few|.|TRBJ1-5|TRBV7-8
TGTGCCAGCAACAATTATGGGGAGGGGCCAGGTAAGCCCCAGCATTTT
CASNNYGEGPGKPQHF
>.|.|TRBJ2-1|TRBV14
TGTGCCAGCAGCCTTCTTGGCAACTCCTACAATGAGCAGTTCTTC
CASSLLGNSYNEQFF
>.|.|TRBJ2-1|TRBV9
TGTGCCAGCAGCTCCCAGGCGGTAGAGCCTGAGCAGTTCTTC
CASSSQAVEPEQFF
>.|TRBD1|TRBJ1-4|TRBV14
TGTGCCAGCAGCTTACAAACCGGGACAGCAACTAATGAAAAACTGTTTTTT
CASSLQTGTATNEKLFF